The rows below give T cell receptor beta chains drawn from one sample of a study of T cell responses to AZD1222 COVID-19 vaccine. Measured with immunoSEQ multiplex PCR; TCRdb has only the in-frame clones, and not every one. The sample lists around 90,000 clones; about 86% were seen once. Here the sequenced sample was peripheral blood, taken on day 0 of AZD1222 vaccination. These receptors were collected from an adult in good health. Both conserved end residues are part of each CDR3. A D gene is named only where the DNA matches it firmly. Expanded clones get a size class; other rows say once, few or many, or leave the size out.

v_gene: TRBV27; abundance: NA; d_gene: NA; j_gene: TRBJ2-7; CDR3nt: TGTGCCAGCGCCTGGACGGGAGAACTTTACGAGCAGTACTTC; CDR3aa: CASAWTGELYEQYF
v_gene: TRBV21-1; abundance: NA; d_gene: NA; j_gene: TRBJ1-1; CDR3nt: TGTGCCAGCAGCAAAAAGGACAGGCTGAACACTGAAGCTTTCTTT; CDR3aa: CASSKKDRLNTEAFF
v_gene: TRBV5-4; abundance: NA; d_gene: NA; j_gene: TRBJ1-5; CDR3nt: TGTGCCAGCAGCTTCTGGGGGCGCCATCAGCCCCAGCATTTT; CDR3aa: CASSFWGRHQPQHF
v_gene: TRBV6-6; abundance: NA; d_gene: TRBD1; j_gene: TRBJ1-5; CDR3nt: TGTGCCAGCAGACACGGACAGGCGAGTCAGCCCCAGCATTTT; CDR3aa: CASRHGQASQPQHF
v_gene: TRBV6-2/TRBV6-3; abundance: NA; d_gene: NA; j_gene: TRBJ2-7; CDR3nt: TGTGCCAGCAGTGACCCACCAACCTACGAGCAGTACTTC; CDR3aa: CASSDPPTYEQYF
v_gene: TRBV2; abundance: NA; d_gene: TRBD1; j_gene: TRBJ2-3; CDR3nt: TGTGCCAGCAGTCCAGGACAGGGGAGTTTTGGGGATACGCAGTATTTT; CDR3aa: CASSPGQGSFGDTQYF
v_gene: TRBV7-9; abundance: NA; d_gene: NA; j_gene: TRBJ2-5; CDR3nt: TGTGCCAGCAGCTTACTTGGACACCTGGGGGAGACCCAGTACTTC; CDR3aa: CASSLLGHLGETQYF
v_gene: TRBV5-1; abundance: NA; d_gene: NA; j_gene: TRBJ1-2; CDR3nt: TGCGCCAGCAGCTCACAGGGTAGTGATGGCTACACCTTC; CDR3aa: CASSSQGSDGYTF
v_gene: TRBV11-1; abundance: few; d_gene: TRBD1; j_gene: TRBJ1-1; CDR3nt: TGTGCCAGCAGCCTAGAGGACAGGTCGAACACTGAAGCTTTCTTT; CDR3aa: CASSLEDRSNTEAFF
v_gene: TRBV11-3; abundance: NA; d_gene: NA; j_gene: TRBJ2-7; CDR3nt: TGTGCCAGCAGCTTGGGCTTAGTCTACGAGCAGTACTTC; CDR3aa: CASSLGLVYEQYF
v_gene: TRBV10-3; abundance: NA; d_gene: NA; j_gene: TRBJ1-3; CDR3nt: TGTGCCATCAGTGATGACATGTCTGGAAACACCATATATTTT; CDR3aa: CAISDDMSGNTIYF